A selection of T cell receptor beta chains follows, all from one sample in a study of blood T cells in healthy people across ages. MiXCR, applied by TCRdb to the 5' RACE reads, yields one record per CDR3 protein. The table lists approximately 820,000 distinct CDR3 sequences, 40% to 50% of them singletons, with about 19% in the top ten. The specimen was blood. These receptors were collected from a man in his 60s in good health. Both conserved end residues are trimmed from each CDR3. D genes are given only for firm matches.

cdr3_length: 12; d_call: NA; v_call: TRBV5-1; cdr3_aa: ASSSAGRNEKLF
cdr3_length: 14; d_call: NA; v_call: TRBV9; cdr3_aa: ASSVENGPNTGELF
cdr3_length: 15; d_call: TRBD1; v_call: TRBV7-9; cdr3_aa: ASSLIAAGGHIYGYT
cdr3_length: 13; d_call: NA; v_call: TRBV12-3/TRBV12-4; cdr3_aa: ASSLGQTSTDAQY
cdr3_length: 13; d_call: NA; v_call: TRBV30; cdr3_aa: AWRTGLLAKNIQY
cdr3_length: 13; d_call: NA; v_call: TRBV20-1; cdr3_aa: SARDPLEPTDTQY
cdr3_length: 13; d_call: TRBD1; v_call: TRBV6-1; cdr3_aa: ASAGTGGADNEQF
cdr3_length: 11; d_call: NA; v_call: TRBV20-1; cdr3_aa: SVPKTGPYEQY
cdr3_length: 9; d_call: NA; v_call: TRBV30; cdr3_aa: AWNAGDTQY
cdr3_length: 12; d_call: NA; v_call: TRBV6-2/TRBV6-3; cdr3_aa: ASTLAQWPDTQY
cdr3_length: 15; d_call: TRBD2; v_call: TRBV9; cdr3_aa: ASSPDRTSGDYNEQF
cdr3_length: 12; d_call: NA; v_call: TRBV20-1; cdr3_aa: SASSRAAIAEAF
cdr3_length: 13; d_call: NA; v_call: TRBV5-1; cdr3_aa: ASSFQTASQETQY
cdr3_length: 15; d_call: TRBD2; v_call: TRBV29-1; cdr3_aa: SVRTSGKGFSYNEQF
cdr3_length: 11; d_call: NA; v_call: TRBV20-1; cdr3_aa: SARASFQETQY
cdr3_length: 10; d_call: NA; v_call: TRBV10-3; cdr3_aa: AINSLANEQF
cdr3_length: 11; d_call: NA; v_call: TRBV4-2; cdr3_aa: ASSQDGKFEQY
cdr3_length: 10; d_call: NA; v_call: TRBV7-2; cdr3_aa: ASSPGHYGYT
cdr3_length: 17; d_call: NA; v_call: TRBV4-3; cdr3_aa: ASSQAPNPGQPYQETQY
cdr3_length: 11; d_call: NA; v_call: TRBV4-3; cdr3_aa: ASSQTGSNVLT
cdr3_length: 11; d_call: TRBD1; v_call: TRBV7-6; cdr3_aa: ASSTGTASGYT
cdr3_length: 10; d_call: NA; v_call: TRBV7-8; cdr3_aa: ASSPTFYEQY
cdr3_length: 13; d_call: NA; v_call: TRBV3-1; cdr3_aa: ASGQGGGLPYGYT
cdr3_length: 15; d_call: TRBD1; v_call: TRBV5-5; cdr3_aa: ASSFKPDREWLETQY
cdr3_length: 13; d_call: TRBD1; v_call: TRBV9; cdr3_aa: ASSVALTGPYGYT
cdr3_length: 15; d_call: TRBD2; v_call: TRBV5-1; cdr3_aa: ASSRQTSGGTWETQY
cdr3_length: 13; d_call: TRBD1; v_call: TRBV5-1; cdr3_aa: ASSWVTGANQPQH
cdr3_length: 11; d_call: NA; v_call: TRBV27; cdr3_aa: ASSLQMNEKLF
cdr3_length: 10; d_call: NA; v_call: TRBV6-2/TRBV6-3; cdr3_aa: ASSWRSGELF
cdr3_length: 13; d_call: NA; v_call: TRBV12-3/TRBV12-4; cdr3_aa: ASSIQGGQNTEAF
cdr3_length: 14; d_call: NA; v_call: TRBV2; cdr3_aa: ASSERRGSYNSPLH
cdr3_length: 12; d_call: NA; v_call: TRBV20-1; cdr3_aa: SASGGATGDGYT
cdr3_length: 15; d_call: NA; v_call: TRBV12-3/TRBV12-4; cdr3_aa: ASSLLTTSLGHNEQF
cdr3_length: 13; d_call: NA; v_call: TRBV6-2/TRBV6-3; cdr3_aa: ASSYPRQTSYGYT
cdr3_length: 14; d_call: TRBD1; v_call: TRBV4-1; cdr3_aa: ASSVRVRDSAYEQY
cdr3_length: 14; d_call: NA; v_call: TRBV10-3; cdr3_aa: AISDPGLGGGNTIY
cdr3_length: 14; d_call: TRBD1; v_call: TRBV7-9; cdr3_aa: ASSLASGQGAYEQY
cdr3_length: 11; d_call: NA; v_call: TRBV29-1; cdr3_aa: SAEGGGLYEQY
cdr3_length: 15; d_call: NA; v_call: TRBV6-1; cdr3_aa: ASSGPGLAATNEKLF
cdr3_length: 11; d_call: NA; v_call: TRBV20-1; cdr3_aa: SASRSGNQPQH
cdr3_length: 11; d_call: NA; v_call: TRBV6-6; cdr3_aa: ASSYSRQDEQY
cdr3_length: 12; d_call: TRBD2; v_call: TRBV4-1; cdr3_aa: ASSQGTSRETQY
cdr3_length: 17; d_call: NA; v_call: TRBV27; cdr3_aa: ASTSVGGRHISGANVLT
cdr3_length: 14; d_call: TRBD1; v_call: TRBV6-2/TRBV6-3; cdr3_aa: ASRRQGDRLKETQY
cdr3_length: 15; d_call: NA; v_call: TRBV6-1; cdr3_aa: ASSRKGPSSYNSPLH
cdr3_length: 13; d_call: TRBD1; v_call: TRBV12-3/TRBV12-4; cdr3_aa: ASSYGGTDNQPQH
cdr3_length: 10; d_call: NA; v_call: TRBV20-1; cdr3_aa: SAPGVGQPQH
cdr3_length: 12; d_call: NA; v_call: TRBV10-3; cdr3_aa: AIKKDVSSYEQY